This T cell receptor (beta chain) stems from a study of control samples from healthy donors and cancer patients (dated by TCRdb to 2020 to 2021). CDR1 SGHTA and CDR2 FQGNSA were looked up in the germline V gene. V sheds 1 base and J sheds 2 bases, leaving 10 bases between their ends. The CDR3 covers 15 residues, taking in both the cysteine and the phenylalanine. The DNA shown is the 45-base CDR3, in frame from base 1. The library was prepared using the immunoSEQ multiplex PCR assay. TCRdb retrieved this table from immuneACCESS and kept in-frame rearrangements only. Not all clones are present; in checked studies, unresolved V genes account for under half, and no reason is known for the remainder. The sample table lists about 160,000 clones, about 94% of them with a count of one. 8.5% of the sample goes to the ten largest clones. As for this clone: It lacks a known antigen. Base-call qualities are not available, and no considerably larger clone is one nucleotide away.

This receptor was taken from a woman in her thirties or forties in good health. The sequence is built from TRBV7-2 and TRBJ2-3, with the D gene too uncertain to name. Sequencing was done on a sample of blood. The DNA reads TGTGCCAGCAGCTTAGGGCCAGCCTACACAGATACGCAGTATTTT. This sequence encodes CASSLGPAYTDTQYF.